Sequencing of this TCR beta chain was carried out in a study of blood T cells in healthy people across ages. A sample-barcoded 5' primer and a J-beta primer mix were used in a second PCR of about 7 to 12 cycles. TCRdb reprocessed the 5' RACE reads via MiXCR and lists one record per CDR3 protein. Of 1.2 million to 1.5 million distinct CDR3 sequences listed, 59% are singletons. This clonotype has only a few counts. Germline-derived CDR1 and CDR2 are LGHNA and YNFKEQ. V trimming: 1 base; J trimming: 9 bases; junction bases outside the gene matches: 7. The CDR3 spans 16 residues. The J gene is TRBJ2-1, the V gene TRBV4-2; the match to TRBD2 covers 12 bases. The origin of this receptor is a man younger than 35 in good health. Sequenced: blood. Here the CDR3 reads CASSQVLAGGRGEQFF. In DNA form, the CDR3 reads TGTGCCAGCAGCCAAGTTCTAGCGGGAGGGCGGGGTGAGCAGTTCTTC.